The 8 T cell receptor beta chains below were found in one sample sequenced in a study of blood T cell repertoires in COVID-19. The repertoire was sequenced with immunoSEQ multiplex PCR; TCRdb's copy has only in-frame clones and lacks some. Here the sample spans 180,000 or so clones, 89% being singletons. The material sequenced was PBMCs or T cells enriched from blood (not recorded which). The source of these receptors is a middle-aged woman with acute COVID-19.

The chain joins TRBV5-8 to TRBJ1-5, with D hard to call. CDR3 length: 15 residues. Trimming removed 0 bases at V and 3 bases at J, with 10 bases between. Germline assignment: CDR1 SGHTS and CDR2 YDEGEE. CDR3 nucleotide sequence: TGTGCCAGCAGCTTGGTTGTCAGGCCCAATCAGCCCCAGCATTTT. It translates to CASSLVVRPNQPQHF.

V and J are TRBV2 and TRBJ1-5; TRBD1 is a possible D gene (6 bases). V lost 3 bases to trimming and J lost 0 bases, with 15 bases between them. This CDR3 contains 17 residues. Germline CDR1 reads SNHLY; CDR2 reads FYNNEI. The CDR3 DNA reads as TGTGCCAGCAGTGACCCACAGGGCCGTTATAGCAATCAGCCCCAGCATTTT. Amino acids: CASSDPQGRYSNQPQHF.

As regards this clone: The sample carries other DNA sequences with the same CDR3. The chain uses TRBV19 and TRBJ2-2, with 7 bases aligning to TRBD1. The CDR3 contains 16 residues. J was trimmed by 2 bases and V by 1 base; bases with no gene match: 4. The germline CDR1 and CDR2 sequences are LNHDA and SQIVND (reference sequence). The CDR3: CASSIAGTANTGELFF. CDR3 in DNA: TGTGCCAGTAGTATAGCCGGGACAGCCAACACCGGGGAGCTGTTTTTT.

The V call is TRBV13, the J call TRBJ1-1, with 10 bases identical to TRBD1. CDR1 is PRHDT, CDR2 FYEKMQ, per germline (reference sequence). The trim removed 4 bases at V and 11 bases at J, leaving 7 bases unmatched. CDR3 length: 13 residues. For the CDR3, the DNA is TGTGCCAGCAGCTACGACAGGGGGCCAGGTGCTTTCTTT. Protein product: CASSYDRGPGAFF.

The chain combines TRBV5-1 with TRBJ2-1; TRBD2 matches 7 bases. V was pared by 0 bases and J by 9 bases, with 6 bases of the junction left unmatched. CDR3 length: 14 amino acids. Germline CDR1 SGHRS, CDR2 YFSETQ. CDR3 DNA: TGCGCCAGCAGCTTGGGGCGGGAGAGGGGTGAGCAGTTCTTC. Translating gives CASSLGRERGEQFF. The variable domain in full, completed from reference TRBV5-1 and TRBJ2-1, reads KAGVTQTPRYLIKTRGQQVTLSCSPISGHRSVSWYQQTPGQGLQFLFEYFSETQRNKGNFPGRFSGRQFSNSRSEMNVSTLELGDSALYLCASSLGRERGEQFFGPGTRLTVL.

This clone appeared a few times. The rearrangement links TRBV15 to TRBJ1-5; no clear D. Germline V CDR1 and CDR2: LNHNV, YYDKDF (reference sequence). CDR3 size: 13 residues. V was clipped by 0 bases and J by 6 bases, with 6 bases between them. The CDR3 nucleotides read TGTGCCACCAGCAGAGAGGTAGCTCAGCCCCAGCATTTT. Translated, it gives CATSREVAQPQHF.

The rearrangement links TRBV7-7 to TRBJ2-7, with 7 bases identical to TRBD2. The CDR3 has 15 residues. V lost 2 bases to trimming and J lost 2 bases; unmatched junction nucleotides: 6. CDR1 and CDR2 (germline): SSHAT, FNYEAQ (reference sequence). The CDR3 DNA follows: TGTGCCAGCAGCTTACTGACTAGCCTGACCTACGAGCAGTACTTC. It translates to CASSLLTSLTYEQYF.

The V and J genes are TRBV7-2 and TRBJ2-6, with 9 bases lining up with TRBD2. This CDR3 is 16 amino acids long. Germline V CDR1 and CDR2: SGHTA, FQGNSA. The V and J ends lost 5 bases and 2 bases, in that order; junction bases with no gene match: 4. CDR3 nucleotide sequence: TGTGCCAGCAGCCTTAGCGGGGGTACTGGGGCCAACGTCCTGACTTTC. It yields the protein CASSLSGGTGANVLTF. Drawing the rest from reference TRBV7-2 and TRBJ2-6, the complete variable domain is GAGVSQSPSNKVTEKGKDVELRCDPISGHTALYWYRQSLGQGLEFLIYFQGNSAPDKSGLPSDRFSAERTGGSVSTLTIQRTQQEDSAVYLCASSLSGGTGANVLTFGAGSRLTVL.